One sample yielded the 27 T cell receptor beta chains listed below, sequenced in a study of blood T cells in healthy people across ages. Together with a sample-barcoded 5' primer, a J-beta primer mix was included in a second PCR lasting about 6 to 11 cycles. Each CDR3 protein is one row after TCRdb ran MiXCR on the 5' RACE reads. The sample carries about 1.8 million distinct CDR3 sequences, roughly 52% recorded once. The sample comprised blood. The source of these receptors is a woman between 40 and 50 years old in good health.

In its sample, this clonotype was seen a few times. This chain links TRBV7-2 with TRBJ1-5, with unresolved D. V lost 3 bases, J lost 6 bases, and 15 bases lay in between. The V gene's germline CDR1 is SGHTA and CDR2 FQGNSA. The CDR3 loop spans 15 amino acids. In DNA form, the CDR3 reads TGTGCCAGCAGCTTTGACCCTCGGGCCGGTCAGCCCCAGCATTTT. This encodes CASSFDPRAGQPQHF. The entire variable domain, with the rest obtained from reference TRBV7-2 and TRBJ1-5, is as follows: GAGVSQSPSNKVTEKGKDVELRCDPISGHTALYWYRQSLGQGLEFLIYFQGNSAPDKSGLPSDRFSAERTGGSVSTLTIQRTQQEDSAVYLCASSFDPRAGQPQHFGDGTRLSIL.

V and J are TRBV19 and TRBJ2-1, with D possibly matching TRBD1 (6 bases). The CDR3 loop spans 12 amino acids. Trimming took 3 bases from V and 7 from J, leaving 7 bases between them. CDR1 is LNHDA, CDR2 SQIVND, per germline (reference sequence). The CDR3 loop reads CASSMQGNEQFF. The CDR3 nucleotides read TGTGCCAGTAGTATGCAGGGGAATGAGCAGTTCTTC.

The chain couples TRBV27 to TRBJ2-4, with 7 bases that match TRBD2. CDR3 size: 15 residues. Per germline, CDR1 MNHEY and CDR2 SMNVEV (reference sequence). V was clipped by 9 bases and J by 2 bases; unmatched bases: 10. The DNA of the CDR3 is TGTGCCAGTGGCAAAGCGGGGCGACCCAAAAACATTCAGTACTTC. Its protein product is CASGKAGRPKNIQYF.

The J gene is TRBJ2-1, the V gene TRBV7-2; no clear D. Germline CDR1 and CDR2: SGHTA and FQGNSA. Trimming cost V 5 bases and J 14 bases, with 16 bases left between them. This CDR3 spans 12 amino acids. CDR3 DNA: TGTGCCAGCAGCCCTCGTTTTTATCCCGAGTTCTTC. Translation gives CASSPRFYPEFF.

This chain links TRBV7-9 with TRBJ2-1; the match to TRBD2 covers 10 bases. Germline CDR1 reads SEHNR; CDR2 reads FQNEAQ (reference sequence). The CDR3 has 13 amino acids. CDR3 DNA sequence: TGTGTAAGCCTAGCGGGGGCCTACAATGAGCAGTTCTTC. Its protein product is CVSLAGAYNEQFF.

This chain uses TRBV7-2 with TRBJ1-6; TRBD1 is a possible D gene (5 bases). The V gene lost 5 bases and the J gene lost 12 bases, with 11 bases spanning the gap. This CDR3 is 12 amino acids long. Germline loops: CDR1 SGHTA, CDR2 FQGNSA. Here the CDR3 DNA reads TGTGCCAGCAGCGAAGGTGGGGGACCCCTCCACTTT. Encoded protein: CASSEGGGPLHF.

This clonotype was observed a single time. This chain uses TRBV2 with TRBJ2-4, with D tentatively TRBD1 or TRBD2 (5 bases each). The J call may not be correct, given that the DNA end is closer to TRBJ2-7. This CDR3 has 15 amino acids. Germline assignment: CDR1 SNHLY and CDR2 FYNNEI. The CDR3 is CAGNNPGRGVYEQYF. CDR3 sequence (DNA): TGTGCCGGAAACAATCCGGGACGTGGTGTCTACGAGCAGTACTTC.

The CDR3 sequence is CASSLAPGTMNEQYF. CDR3 DNA: TGTGCCAGCAGTTTAGCCCCCGGGACAATGAATGAGCAGTACTTC. The chain carries TRBV12-3 or TRBV12-4 and TRBJ2-5; possibly TRBD1 for D (6 bases). The CDR3 spans 15 residues. V shed 0 bases and J shed 11 bases, with 19 bases lying between them.

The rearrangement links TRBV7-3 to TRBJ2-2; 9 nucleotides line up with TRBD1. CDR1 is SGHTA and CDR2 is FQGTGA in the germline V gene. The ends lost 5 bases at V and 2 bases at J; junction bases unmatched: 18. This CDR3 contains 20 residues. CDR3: CASSLTPWLGQGSNTGELFF. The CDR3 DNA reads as TGTGCCAGCAGCCTTACGCCCTGGCTCGGACAGGGGAGTAACACCGGGGAGCTGTTTTTT.

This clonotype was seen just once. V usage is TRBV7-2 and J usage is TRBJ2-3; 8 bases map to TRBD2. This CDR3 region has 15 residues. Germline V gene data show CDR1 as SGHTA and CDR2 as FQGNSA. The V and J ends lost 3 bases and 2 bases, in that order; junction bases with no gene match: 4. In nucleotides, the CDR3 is TGTGCCAGCAGCTTTAGCGGGGTTACCACAGATACGCAGTATTTT. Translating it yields CASSFSGVTTDTQYF.

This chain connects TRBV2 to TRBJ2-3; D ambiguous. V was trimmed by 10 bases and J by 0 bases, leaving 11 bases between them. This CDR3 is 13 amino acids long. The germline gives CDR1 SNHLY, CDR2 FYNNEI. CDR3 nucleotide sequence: TGTGCCACCGGACGATCTAGCACAGATACGCAGTATTTT. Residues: CATGRSSTDTQYF.

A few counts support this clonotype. For the CDR3, the DNA is TGTGCCAGCAGTTACGTTGGAATCCAAGAGACCCAGTACTTC. This gives the protein CASSYVGIQETQYF. V is TRBV6-6 and J is TRBJ2-5; D gene unclear. This CDR3 region has 14 residues. V was trimmed by 2 bases and J by 1 base, leaving 8 bases between them. Looked up from germline, CDR1 is MNHNY and CDR2 is SVGAGI (reference sequence).

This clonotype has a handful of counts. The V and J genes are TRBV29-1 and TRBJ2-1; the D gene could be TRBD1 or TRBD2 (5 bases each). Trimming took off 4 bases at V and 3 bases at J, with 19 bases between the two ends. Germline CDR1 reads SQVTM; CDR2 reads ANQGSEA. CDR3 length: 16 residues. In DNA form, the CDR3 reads TGCAGCGTTGGCGTAGGTGGGGGTATTGGCTACAATGAGCAGTTCTTC. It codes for CSVGVGGGIGYNEQFF.

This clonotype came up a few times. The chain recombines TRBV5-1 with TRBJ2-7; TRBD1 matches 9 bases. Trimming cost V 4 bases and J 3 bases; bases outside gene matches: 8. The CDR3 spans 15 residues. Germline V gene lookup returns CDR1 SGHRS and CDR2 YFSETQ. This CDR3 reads CASSGGQGGLYEQYF. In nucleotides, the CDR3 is TGCGCCAGCAGCGGGGGACAGGGTGGTCTCTACGAGCAGTACTTC.

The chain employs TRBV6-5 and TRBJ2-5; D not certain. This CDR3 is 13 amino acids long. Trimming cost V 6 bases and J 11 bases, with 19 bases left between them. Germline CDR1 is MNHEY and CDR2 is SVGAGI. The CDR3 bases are TGTGCCAGCAGCCTGAGTGGGGTCAATGAGCAGTACTTC. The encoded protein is CASSLSGVNEQYF.

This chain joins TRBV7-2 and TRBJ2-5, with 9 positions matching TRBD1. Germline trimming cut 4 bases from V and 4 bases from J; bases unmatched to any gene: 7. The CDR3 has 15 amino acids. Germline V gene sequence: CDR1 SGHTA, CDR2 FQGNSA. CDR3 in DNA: TGTGCCAGCAGCTGGGGACAGGGAAGAAGAGAGACCCAGTACTTC. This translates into CASSWGQGRRETQYF.

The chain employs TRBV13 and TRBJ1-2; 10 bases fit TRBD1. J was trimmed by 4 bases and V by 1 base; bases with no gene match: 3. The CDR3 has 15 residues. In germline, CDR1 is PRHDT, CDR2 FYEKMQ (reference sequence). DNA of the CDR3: TGTGCCAGCAGCTTAGCCGGGACAGGGGTCTATGGCTACACCTTC. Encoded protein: CASSLAGTGVYGYTF.

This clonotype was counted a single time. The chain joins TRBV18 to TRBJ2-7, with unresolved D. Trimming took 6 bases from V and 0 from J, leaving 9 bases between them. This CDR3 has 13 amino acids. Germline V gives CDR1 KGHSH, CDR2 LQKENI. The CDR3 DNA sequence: TGTGCCAGCTCCCCTCTTAACTCCTACGAGCAGTACTTC. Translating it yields CASSPLNSYEQYF.

The CDR3 is CASSRQGPVSEKLFF. In DNA, the CDR3 is TGTGCCAGCAGCAGACAGGGACCTGTGAGTGAAAAACTGTTTTTT. The J gene is TRBJ1-4, the V gene TRBV6-1; 7 bases fit TRBD1. The CDR3 length is 15 residues. Germline CDR1 is MNHNS and CDR2 is SASEGT. Unmatched junction bases numbered 11, after V lost 6 bases and J lost 7 bases.

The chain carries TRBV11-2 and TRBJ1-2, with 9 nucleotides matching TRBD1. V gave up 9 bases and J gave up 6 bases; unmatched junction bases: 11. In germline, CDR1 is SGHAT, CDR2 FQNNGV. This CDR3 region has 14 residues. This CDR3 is CASKTDRGFNGYTF. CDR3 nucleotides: TGTGCCAGTAAGACGGACAGGGGATTCAATGGCTACACCTTC.

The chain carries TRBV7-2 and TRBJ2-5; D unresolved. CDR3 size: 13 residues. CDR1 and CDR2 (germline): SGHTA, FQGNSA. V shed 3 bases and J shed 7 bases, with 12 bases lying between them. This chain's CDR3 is CASSFLSLGTQYF. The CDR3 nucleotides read TGTGCCAGCAGCTTCCTTAGTCTCGGGACCCAGTACTTC. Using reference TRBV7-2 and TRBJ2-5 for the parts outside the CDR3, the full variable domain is GAGVSQSPSNKVTEKGKDVELRCDPISGHTALYWYRQSLGQGLEFLIYFQGNSAPDKSGLPSDRFSAERTGGSVSTLTIQRTQQEDSAVYLCASSFLSLGTQYFGPGTRLLVL.

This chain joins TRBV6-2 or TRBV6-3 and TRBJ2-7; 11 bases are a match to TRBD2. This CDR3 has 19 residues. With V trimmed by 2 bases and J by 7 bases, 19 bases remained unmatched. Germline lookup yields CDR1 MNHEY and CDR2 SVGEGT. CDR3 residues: CASSYPSLAGGVQADEQYF. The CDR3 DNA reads TGTGCCAGCAGTTACCCATCCCTAGCGGGGGGCGTTCAAGCGGATGAGCAGTACTTC.

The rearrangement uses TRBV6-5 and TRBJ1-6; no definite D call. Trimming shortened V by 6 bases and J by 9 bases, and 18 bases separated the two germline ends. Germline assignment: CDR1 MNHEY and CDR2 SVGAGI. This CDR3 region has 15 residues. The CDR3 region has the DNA TGTGCCAGCAGCCTAGACCGTTCCGCCGGTTCACCCCTCCACTTT. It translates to CASSLDRSAGSPLHF.

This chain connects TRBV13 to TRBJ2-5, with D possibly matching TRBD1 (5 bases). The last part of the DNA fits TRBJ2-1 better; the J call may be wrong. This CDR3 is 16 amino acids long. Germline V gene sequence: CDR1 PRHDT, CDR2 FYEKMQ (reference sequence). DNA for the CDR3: TGTGCCAGCAGCTTTGGGGCGACCCAAGCCCAAGAGACCCAGTTCTTC. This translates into CASSFGATQAQETQFF.

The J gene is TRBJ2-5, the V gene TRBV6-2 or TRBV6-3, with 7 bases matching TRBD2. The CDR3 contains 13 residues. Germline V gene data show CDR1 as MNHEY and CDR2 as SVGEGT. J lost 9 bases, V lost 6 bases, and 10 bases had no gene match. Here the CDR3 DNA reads TGTGCCAGCAGCGCGCGGGAGCTGGAGGCCCAGTACTTC. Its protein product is CASSARELEAQYF.

CDR3 nucleotide sequence: TGTGCCAGCAGCTTAGACGGTTCGGGGGCTTCCTACAATGAGCAGTTCTTC. This gives the protein CASSLDGSGASYNEQFF. This rearrangement joins TRBV7-2 to TRBJ2-1; D tentatively reads TRBD1 or TRBD2 (6 bases each). The CDR3 length is 17 residues. With 1 base removed from V and 1 base from J, the gap between germline ends came to 14 bases. Germline CDR1 is SGHTA and CDR2 is FQGNSA.

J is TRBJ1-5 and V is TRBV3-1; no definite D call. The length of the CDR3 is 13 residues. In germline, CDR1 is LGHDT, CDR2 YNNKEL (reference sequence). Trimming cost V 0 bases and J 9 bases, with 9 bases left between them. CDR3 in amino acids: CASSQEPLGPQHF. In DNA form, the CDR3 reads TGTGCCAGCAGCCAAGAGCCCCTCGGGCCCCAGCATTTT.